The sequence of this T cell receptor beta chain was determined in a study of cytomegalovirus exposure and HLA in healthy donors. Notes on the study in general: The study listed some 160 cytomegalovirus-associated TCR beta chains. Within the approximately 120 validation repertoires, first-cohort TCR clusters tended to co-occur, according to a later analysis. Rarity marked most TCR sequences, yet some public TCRs occurred in many donors.

Points on this clone: Its antigen is unknown.

TCRdb's table, derived via immunoSEQ multiplex PCR, lists solely in-frame clones and lacks some. The sample contains roughly 260,000 clones, roughly 89% of which appear only once. The V end lost 1 base, the J end lost 5 bases, and 12 bases lay between the germline ends. This CDR3 has 14 amino acids. The germline V gene encodes CDR1 SGHTA and CDR2 FQGNSA. This sequence joins TRBV7-2 and TRBJ2-7; TRBD1 is a possible D gene (6 bases). This receptor was identified in a woman under 30 in good health and CMV-seronegative. The material sequenced was PBMCs. CDR3 in amino acids: CASSLGQGLDEQYF. CDR3 in DNA: TGTGCCAGCAGCTTAGGGCAGGGGCTCGACGAGCAGTACTTC.